The 19 T cell receptor beta chains in this list originate from one sample, sequenced in a study of cytomegalovirus exposure and HLA in healthy donors (dated by TCRdb to about 2017). Libraries were made using the immunoSEQ multiplex PCR assay. For the multiplex PCR, a mixture combining 60 forward primers for TCR Vbeta segments and 13 reverse primers for TCR Jbeta segments was used. Here the immuneACCESS table is served through TCRdb, limited to in-frame sequences with V and J called. Missing clones are a known gap in these copies; in checked studies unresolved V genes cover under half, and the rest lacks a known reason. The sample includes roughly 120,000 clones, with about three quarters observed a single time. The top ten constitute under 1.2% of the sample. Source material: PBMCs. The receptors were gathered from a human donor in good health.

V usage is TRBV5-1 and J usage is TRBJ1-1; the match to TRBD1 covers 7 bases. V was pared by 1 base and J by 1 base, with 7 bases of the junction left unmatched. The CDR3 runs to 16 residues. Germline CDR1 is SGHRS and CDR2 is YFSETQ. CDR3 residues: CASSLRGTAENTEAFF. DNA for the CDR3: TGCGCCAGCAGCTTGAGGGGGACAGCCGAGAACACTGAAGCTTTCTTT.

J is TRBJ2-3 and V is TRBV29-1; D remains ambiguous. Germline CDR1 is SQVTM and CDR2 is ANQGSEA. CDR3 length equals 13 residues. Trimming left V 2 bases short and J 0 bases short, with 6 bases between. This CDR3 is CSVEYSSTDTQYF. The CDR3 DNA reads as TGCAGCGTTGAATACTCTAGCACAGATACGCAGTATTTT.

As DNA, the CDR3 is TGTGCCACCACAAAGAACACTGAAGCTTTCTTT. Residues: CATTKNTEAFF. The chain couples TRBV28 to TRBJ1-1; D unclear. The V end was cut by 10 bases, the J end by 1 base, with 7 bases between. Germline values: CDR1 MDHEN, CDR2 SYDVKM. CDR3 size: 11 residues.

The chain recombines TRBV9 with TRBJ1-2; 7 positions match TRBD1. The CDR3 runs 14 residues. V shed 4 bases, J shed 6 bases, and the junction held 9 bases outside the gene matches. Germline loops: CDR1 SGDLS, CDR2 YYNGEE. As DNA, the CDR3 is TGTGCCAGCAGCTCCTGGGGGACAGTAAATGGCTACACCTTC. This encodes CASSSWGTVNGYTF. The full variable domain, its missing parts supplied by reference TRBV9 and TRBJ1-2, is DSGVTQTPKHLITATGQRVTLRCSPRSGDLSVYWYQQSLDQGLQFLIQYYNGEERAKGNILERFSAQQFPDLHSELNLSSLELGDSALYFCASSSWGTVNGYTFGSGTRLTVV.

The chain has TRBV9 and TRBJ2-1; 12 bases align to TRBD2. Losses at the gene ends were 9 bases for V and 6 bases for J; bases not matched to a gene: 10. Germline values: CDR1 SGDLS, CDR2 YYNGEE. CDR3 size: 15 residues. CDR3 amino acids: CATSTSGGPLNEQFF. In DNA, the CDR3 is TGTGCCACCAGTACTAGCGGGGGGCCTCTCAATGAGCAGTTCTTC.

The V gene is TRBV6-1, the J gene TRBJ1-2; D possibly corresponds to TRBD1 (5 bases). The CDR3 is 14 amino acids. Trimming removed 5 bases at V and 4 bases at J, with 14 bases between. Germline V gene sequence: CDR1 MNHNS, CDR2 SASEGT. This CDR3 reads CASSSRQGGYGYTF. Here the CDR3 DNA reads TGTGCCAGCAGTAGTAGGCAGGGCGGCTATGGCTACACCTTC.

The V gene is TRBV14, the J gene TRBJ2-7; TRBD1 agrees at 9 bases. J lost 5 bases, V lost 4 bases, and 12 bases had no gene match. Germline CDR1 SGHDN, CDR2 FVKESK. The CDR3 consists of 16 residues. The CDR3 bases are TGTGCCAGCAGCCGCCTCCGGGACAGGGTCTATGACGAGCAGTACTTC. It is translated as CASSRLRDRVYDEQYF.

The DNA of the CDR3 is TGTGCCACCAGGGACAGGGGAAGTATGAACACTGAAGCTTTCTTT. This gives the protein CATRDRGSMNTEAFF. The chain recombines TRBV27 with TRBJ1-1, with 10 positions matching TRBD1. With 10 bases clipped from V and 0 bases from J, the junction kept 8 bases outside the gene matches. CDR3 size: 15 residues. Germline CDR1 reads MNHEY; CDR2 reads SMNVEV (reference sequence).

This clone occurred a few times. The V call is TRBV2, the J call TRBJ1-1, with D uncertain. Germline V gene lookup returns CDR1 SNHLY and CDR2 FYNNEI. The CDR3 runs 11 residues. Trimming cost V 7 bases and J 11 bases, with 14 bases left between them. The CDR3 region is CASIATYTAFF. The CDR3 DNA sequence: TGTGCCAGCATAGCCACGTACACCGCTTTCTTT.

The rearrangement links TRBV4-2 to TRBJ1-5; perhaps TRBD1 as D (5 bases). Trimming removed 1 base at V and 2 bases at J, with 12 bases between. CDR3 length: 16 amino acids. In germline, CDR1 is LGHNA, CDR2 YNFKEQ. The CDR3 DNA sequence: TGTGCCAGCAGCCAAGCGGGGGTGAAGGGCAATCAGCCCCAGCATTTT. Translated: CASSQAGVKGNQPQHF.

CDR3 DNA sequence: TGTGCCAGCACCCCGGTGCGATCCCCGTCTGGTGGCTACACCTTC. Protein product: CASTPVRSPSGGYTF. This chain connects TRBV5-6 to TRBJ1-2, with D unresolved. CDR1 is SGHDT, CDR2 YYEEEE, per germline. Trimming removed 6 bases at V and 7 bases at J, with 22 bases between. The CDR3 totals 15 residues.

The V call is TRBV7-2, the J call TRBJ1-2; 9 nucleotides match TRBD1. Looked up from germline, CDR1 is SGHTA and CDR2 is FQGNSA. The CDR3 length is 16 residues. V shed 5 bases, J shed 8 bases, and the junction held 15 bases outside the gene matches. The CDR3 nucleotides are TGTGCCAGCAGCCCCGGGTCCGGGACAGGGCGGCGGGGCTACACCTTC. It is translated as CASSPGSGTGRRGYTF.

The rearrangement links TRBV2 to TRBJ2-5; 11 bases line up with TRBD1. V was clipped by 6 bases and J by 5 bases; unmatched bases: 8. This CDR3 has 15 amino acids. Germline V gene lookup returns CDR1 SNHLY and CDR2 FYNNEI. The CDR3 bases are TGTGCCAGCAGGACCGGGACAGGGGGTTGGGAGACCCAGTACTTC. This codes for CASRTGTGGWETQYF.

The chain recombines TRBV5-4 with TRBJ2-5; 7 bases match TRBD1. The DNA end favors TRBJ2-7, so the J call may be wrong. Germline CDR1 is SGHNT and CDR2 is YYREEE (reference sequence). The CDR3 contains 15 residues. CDR3: CASSLRDRASYEQYF. CDR3 coding DNA: TGTGCCAGCAGTCTGAGGGACAGAGCCAGTTACGAGCAGTACTTC.

The J gene is TRBJ1-4, the V gene TRBV7-2, with D possibly TRBD1 on 5 matching bases. Germline CDR1 and CDR2: SGHTA and FQGNSA. The CDR3 loop spans 15 amino acids. The germline V and J ends were trimmed by 2 bases and 1 base, with 8 bases remaining between them. CDR3 residues: CASSLTGLTNEKLFF. The CDR3 DNA reads TGTGCCAGCAGCTTAACAGGCCTAACTAATGAAAAACTGTTTTTT.

The rearrangement links TRBV19 to TRBJ1-2, with D possibly being TRBD1 (5 bases). Germline CDR1 is LNHDA and CDR2 is SQIVND (reference sequence). CDR3 length equals 14 residues. Trimming stripped 1 base from V and 5 bases from J, with 11 bases between. Here the CDR3 DNA reads TGTGCCAGTAGTATAGGGCCGGGGGTATATGGCTACACCTTC. It is translated as CASSIGPGVYGYTF. Full variable domain (missing parts from reference TRBV19 and TRBJ1-2): DGGITQSPKYLFRKEGQNVTLSCEQNLNHDAMYWYRQDPGQGLRLIYYSQIVNDFQKGDIAEGYSVSREKKESFPLTVTSAQKNPTAFYLCASSIGPGVYGYTFGSGTRLTVV.

The gene calls are TRBV29-1 and TRBJ2-5; 8 nucleotides agree with TRBD1. The germline V gene encodes CDR1 SQVTM and CDR2 ANQGSEA. The CDR3 has 12 residues. With 7 bases clipped from V and 4 bases from J, the junction kept 5 bases outside the gene matches. CDR3 nucleotide sequence: TGCAGCGCGGACAGGGCTCTAGAGACCCAGTACTTC. Protein: CSADRALETQYF.

The chain couples TRBV7-3 to TRBJ2-1, with 9 bases lining up with TRBD1. V lost 5 bases and J lost 2; bases outside the gene matches: 4. There are 15 residues in the CDR3. The V gene's germline CDR1 is SGHTA and CDR2 FQGTGA. This CDR3 reads CASSPGQGPYNEQFF. CDR3 in DNA: TGTGCCAGCAGCCCGGGACAGGGTCCCTACAATGAGCAGTTCTTC. Filled out from reference TRBV7-3 and TRBJ2-1, the complete variable domain reads GAGVSQTPSNKVTEKGKYVELRCDPISGHTALYWYRQSLGQGPEFLIYFQGTGAADDSGLPNDRFFAVRPEGSVSTLKIQRTERGDSAVYLCASSPGQGPYNEQFFGPGTRLTVL.

The chain has TRBV6-1 and TRBJ1-1, with D unclear. Between the trimmed V and J ends, which lost 3 bases and 8 bases, there was a span of 7 bases. The CDR3 spans 11 residues. Germline V CDR1 and CDR2: MNHNS, SASEGT. The DNA for the CDR3 is TGTGCCAGCAGTGAGTACGGGGAAGCTTTCTTT. This gives the protein CASSEYGEAFF.